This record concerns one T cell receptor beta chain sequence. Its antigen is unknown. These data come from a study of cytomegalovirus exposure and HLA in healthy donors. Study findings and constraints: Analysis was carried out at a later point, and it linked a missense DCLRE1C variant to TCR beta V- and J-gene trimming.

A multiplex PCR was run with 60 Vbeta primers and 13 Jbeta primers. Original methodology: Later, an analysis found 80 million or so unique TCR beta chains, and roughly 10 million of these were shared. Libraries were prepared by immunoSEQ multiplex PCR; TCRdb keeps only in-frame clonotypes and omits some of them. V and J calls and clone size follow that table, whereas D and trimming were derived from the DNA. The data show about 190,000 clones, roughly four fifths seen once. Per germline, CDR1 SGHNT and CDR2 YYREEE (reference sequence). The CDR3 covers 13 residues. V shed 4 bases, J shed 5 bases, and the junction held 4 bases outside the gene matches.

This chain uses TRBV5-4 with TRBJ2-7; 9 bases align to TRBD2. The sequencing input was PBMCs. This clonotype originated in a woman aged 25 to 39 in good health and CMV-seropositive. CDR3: CASSGWTSDEQYF. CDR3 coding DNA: TGTGCCAGCAGCGGCTGGACTAGCGACGAGCAGTACTTC. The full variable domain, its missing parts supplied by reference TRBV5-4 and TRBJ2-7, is ETGVTQSPTHLIKTRGQQVTLRCSSQSGHNTVSWYQQALGQGPQFIFQYYREEENGRGNFPPRFSGLQFPNYSSELNVNALELDDSALYLCASSGWTSDEQYFGPGTRLTVT.